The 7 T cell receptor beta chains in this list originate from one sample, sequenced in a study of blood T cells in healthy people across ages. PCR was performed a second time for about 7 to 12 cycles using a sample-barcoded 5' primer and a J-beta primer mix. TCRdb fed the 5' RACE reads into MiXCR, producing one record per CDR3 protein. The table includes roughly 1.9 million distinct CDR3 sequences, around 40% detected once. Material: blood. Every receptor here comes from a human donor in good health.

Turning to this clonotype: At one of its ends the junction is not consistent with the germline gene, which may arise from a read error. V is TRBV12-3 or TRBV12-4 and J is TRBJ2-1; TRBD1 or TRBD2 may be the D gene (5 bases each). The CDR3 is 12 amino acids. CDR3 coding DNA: TGTGCCAGCAGTTTACGGGGCAATGGGCAGTTCTTC. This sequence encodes CASSLRGNGQFF.

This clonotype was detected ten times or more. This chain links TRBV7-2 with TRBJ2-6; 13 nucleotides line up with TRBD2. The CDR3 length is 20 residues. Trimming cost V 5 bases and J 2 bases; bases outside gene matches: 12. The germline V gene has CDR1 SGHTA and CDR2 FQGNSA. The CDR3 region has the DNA TGTGCCAGCAGCCCGTGGACTAGCGGGGGCCTCGGACCTGGGGCCAACGTCCTGACTTTC. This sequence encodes CASSPWTSGGLGPGANVLTF. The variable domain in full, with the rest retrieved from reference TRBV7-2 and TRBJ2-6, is GAGVSQSPSNKVTEKGKDVELRCDPISGHTALYWYRQSLGQGLEFLIYFQGNSAPDKSGLPSDRFSAERTGGSVSTLTIQRTQQEDSAVYLCASSPWTSGGLGPGANVLTFGAGSRLTVL.

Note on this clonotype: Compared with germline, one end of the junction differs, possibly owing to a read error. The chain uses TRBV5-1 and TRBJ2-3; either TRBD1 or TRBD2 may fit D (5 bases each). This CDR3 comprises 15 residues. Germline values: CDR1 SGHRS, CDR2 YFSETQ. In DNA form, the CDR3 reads TGTGCCAGCAGCTTGGAAGGGTCGGGAAGGGGTACGCAGTATTTT. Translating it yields CASSLEGSGRGTQYF.

In nucleotides, the CDR3 is TGTGCCAGCTCGGGGATAACTGAAGCTTTCTTT. Amino acid sequence: CASSGITEAFF. The chain joins TRBV12-3 or TRBV12-4 to TRBJ1-1; D remains unclear. V was trimmed by 8 bases and J by 5 bases, leaving 9 bases between them. CDR3 length: 11 residues.

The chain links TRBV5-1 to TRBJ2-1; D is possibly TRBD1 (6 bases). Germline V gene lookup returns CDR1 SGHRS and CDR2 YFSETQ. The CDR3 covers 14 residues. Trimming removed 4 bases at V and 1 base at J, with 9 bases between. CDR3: CASSKQGSYNEQFF. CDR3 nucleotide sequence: TGCGCCAGCAGCAAACAGGGTTCCTACAATGAGCAGTTCTTC.

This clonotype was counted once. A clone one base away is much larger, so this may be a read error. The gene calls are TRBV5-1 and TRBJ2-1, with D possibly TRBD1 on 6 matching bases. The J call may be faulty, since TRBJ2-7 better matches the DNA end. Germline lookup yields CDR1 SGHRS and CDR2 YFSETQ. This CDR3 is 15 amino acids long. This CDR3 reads CASSLAGTQAYEQYF. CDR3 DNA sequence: TGCGCCAGCAGCTTGGCCGGGACACAGGCCTACGAGCAGTACTTC.

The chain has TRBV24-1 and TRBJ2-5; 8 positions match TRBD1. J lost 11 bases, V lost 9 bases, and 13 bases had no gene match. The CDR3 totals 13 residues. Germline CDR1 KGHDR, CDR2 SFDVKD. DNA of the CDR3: TGTGCCACCTCGACAGGGGACTCCTACAAGCAGTACTTC. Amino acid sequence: CATSTGDSYKQYF.